This TCR beta chain was found in a study of CD8+ T cells in alopecia areata. Study overall: Twice daily, treated patients received 5 to 10 mg of oral tofacitinib. Whole-study results and caveats: It was less clear whether patients shared TCRs than it was in mice, possibly because of HLA. The presence of one nonresponder keeps the tie between baseline CD8+ expansion and response uncertain.

Germline values: CDR1 DFQATT, CDR2 SNEGSKA (reference sequence). This CDR3 comprises 11 residues. The V end was cut by 1 base, the J end by 2 bases, with 2 bases between. As regards this clone: Its specificity is unknown. Different DNA sequences within this sample yield the same CDR3.

Indicated treatment: oral pan-JAK inhibitor, 5-10 mg twice daily. Extracted RNA was reverse transcribed, and the resulting cDNA served as sequencing template. Libraries were prepared by immunoSEQ multiplex PCR; TCRdb keeps only in-frame clonotypes and omits some of them. Here the sample spans 250,000 to 300,000 clones, roughly 64% being singletons. This sequence originates from a human donor with alopecia areata. The chain employs TRBV20-1 and TRBJ2-5; D ambiguous. The sequencing here drew on CD4+ T cells sorted from blood, taken at week 24, from a patient treated with tofacitinib. This CDR3 reads CSARGQETQYF. CDR3 coding DNA: TGCAGTGCTAGAGGGCAAGAGACCCAGTACTTC.